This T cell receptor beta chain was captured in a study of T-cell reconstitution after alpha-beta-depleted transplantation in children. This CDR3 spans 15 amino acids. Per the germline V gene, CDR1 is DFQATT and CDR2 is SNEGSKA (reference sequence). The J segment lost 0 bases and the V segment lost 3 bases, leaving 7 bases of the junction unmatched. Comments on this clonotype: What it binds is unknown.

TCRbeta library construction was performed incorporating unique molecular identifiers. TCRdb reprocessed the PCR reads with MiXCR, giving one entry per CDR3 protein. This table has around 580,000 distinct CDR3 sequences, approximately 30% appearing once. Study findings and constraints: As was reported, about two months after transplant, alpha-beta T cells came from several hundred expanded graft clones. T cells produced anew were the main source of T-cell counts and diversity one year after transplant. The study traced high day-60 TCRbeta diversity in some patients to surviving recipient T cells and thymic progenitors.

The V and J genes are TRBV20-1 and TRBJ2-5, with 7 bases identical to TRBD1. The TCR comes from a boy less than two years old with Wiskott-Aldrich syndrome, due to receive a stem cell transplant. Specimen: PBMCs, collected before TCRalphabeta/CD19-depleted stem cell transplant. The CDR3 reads CSASWVRGYQETQYF. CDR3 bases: TGCAGTGCTAGTTGGGTCAGGGGGTACCAAGAGACCCAGTACTTC.